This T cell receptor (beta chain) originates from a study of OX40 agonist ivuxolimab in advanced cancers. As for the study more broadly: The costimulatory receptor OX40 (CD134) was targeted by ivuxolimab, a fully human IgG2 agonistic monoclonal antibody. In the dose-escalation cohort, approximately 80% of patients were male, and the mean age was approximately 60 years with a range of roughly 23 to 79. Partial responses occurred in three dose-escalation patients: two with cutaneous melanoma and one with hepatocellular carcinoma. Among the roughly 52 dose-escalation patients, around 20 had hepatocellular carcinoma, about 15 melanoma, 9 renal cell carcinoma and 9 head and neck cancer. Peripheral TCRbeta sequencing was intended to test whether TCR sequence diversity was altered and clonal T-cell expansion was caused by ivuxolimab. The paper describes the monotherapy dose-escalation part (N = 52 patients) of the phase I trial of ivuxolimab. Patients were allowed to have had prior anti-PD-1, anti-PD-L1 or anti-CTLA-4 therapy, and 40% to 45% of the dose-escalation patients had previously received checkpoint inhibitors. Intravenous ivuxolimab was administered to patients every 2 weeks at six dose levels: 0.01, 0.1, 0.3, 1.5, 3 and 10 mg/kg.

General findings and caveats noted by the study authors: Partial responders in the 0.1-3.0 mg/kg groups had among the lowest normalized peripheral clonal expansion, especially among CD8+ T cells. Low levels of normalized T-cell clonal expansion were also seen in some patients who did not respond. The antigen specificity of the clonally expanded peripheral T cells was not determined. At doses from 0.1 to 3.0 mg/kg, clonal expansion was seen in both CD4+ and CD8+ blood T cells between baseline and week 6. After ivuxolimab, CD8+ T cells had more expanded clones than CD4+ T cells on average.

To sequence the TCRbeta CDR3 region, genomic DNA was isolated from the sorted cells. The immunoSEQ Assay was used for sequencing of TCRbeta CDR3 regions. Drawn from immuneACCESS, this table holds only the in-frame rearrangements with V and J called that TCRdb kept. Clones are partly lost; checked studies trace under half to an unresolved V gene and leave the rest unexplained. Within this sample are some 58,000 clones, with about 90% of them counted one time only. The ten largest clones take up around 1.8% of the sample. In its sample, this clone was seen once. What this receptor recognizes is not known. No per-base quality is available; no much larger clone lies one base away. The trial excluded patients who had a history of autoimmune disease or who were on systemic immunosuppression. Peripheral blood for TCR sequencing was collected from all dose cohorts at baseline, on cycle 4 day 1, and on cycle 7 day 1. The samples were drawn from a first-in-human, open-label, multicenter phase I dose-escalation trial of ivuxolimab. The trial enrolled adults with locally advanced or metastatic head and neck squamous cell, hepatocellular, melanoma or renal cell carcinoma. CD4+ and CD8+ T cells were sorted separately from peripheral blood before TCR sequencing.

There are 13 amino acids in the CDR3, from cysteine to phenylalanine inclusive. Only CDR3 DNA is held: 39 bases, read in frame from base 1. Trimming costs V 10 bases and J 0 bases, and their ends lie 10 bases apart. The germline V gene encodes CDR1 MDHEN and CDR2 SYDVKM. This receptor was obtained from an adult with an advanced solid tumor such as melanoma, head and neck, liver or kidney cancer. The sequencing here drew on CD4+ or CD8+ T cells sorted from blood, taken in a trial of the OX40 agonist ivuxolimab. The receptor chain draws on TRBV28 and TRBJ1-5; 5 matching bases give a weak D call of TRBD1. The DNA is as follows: TGTGCCACCGACAGTTATAGCAATCAGCCCCAGCATTTT. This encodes CATDSYSNQPQHF.